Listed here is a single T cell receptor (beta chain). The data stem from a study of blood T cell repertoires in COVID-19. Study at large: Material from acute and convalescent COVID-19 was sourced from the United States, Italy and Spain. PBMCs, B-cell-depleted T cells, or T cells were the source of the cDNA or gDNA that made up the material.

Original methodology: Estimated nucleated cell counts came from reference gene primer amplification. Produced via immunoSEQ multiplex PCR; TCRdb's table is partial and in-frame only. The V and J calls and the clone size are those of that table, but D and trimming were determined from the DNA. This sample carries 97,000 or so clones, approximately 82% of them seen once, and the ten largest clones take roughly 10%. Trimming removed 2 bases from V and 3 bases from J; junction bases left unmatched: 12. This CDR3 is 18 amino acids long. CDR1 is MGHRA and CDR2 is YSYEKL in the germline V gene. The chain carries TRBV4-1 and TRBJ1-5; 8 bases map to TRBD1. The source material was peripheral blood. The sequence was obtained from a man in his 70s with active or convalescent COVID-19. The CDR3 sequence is CASSQHRGFGSPNQPQHF. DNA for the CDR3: TGCGCCAGCAGCCAACACAGGGGGTTTGGGAGCCCCAATCAGCCCCAGCATTTT.